This T cell receptor beta chain was sequenced for a study of T-cell memory formation after mild COVID-19. Study background: For the most part, TCR clusters were specific to one donor. Study outcomes and limitations: There were some responding clones in pre-infection memory, which suggested that cross-reactive memory had joined.

TCR alpha and TCR beta cDNA libraries carrying sample barcodes and UMIs came from 5'RACE with constant-segment primers. TCRdb redid the calling of the 5' RACE reads with MiXCR, one entry per CDR3 protein. The repertoire consists of approximately 290,000 distinct CDR3 sequences, with roughly 15% occurring once and the leading ten covering 22%. Of note for this clonotype: Its antigen is undetermined.

The CDR3 is 14 residues long. Trimming shortened V by 2 bases and J by 4 bases, and 12 bases separated the two germline ends. From germline, CDR1 is SGHRS and CDR2 YFSETQ. The chain has TRBV5-1 and TRBJ1-2; TRBD1 is a possible D gene (6 bases). The clonotype originates from a man between 18 and 35 years old who had mild COVID-19 (a few samples of this study predate the infection). Cell type and time point are not known. Sequencing was performed on PBMCs or a T cell subset sorted from them (not recorded which). In DNA form, the CDR3 reads TGCGCCAGCAGCTTCGCGGGACAACTCTATGGCTACACCTTC. Translating it yields CASSFAGQLYGYTF.